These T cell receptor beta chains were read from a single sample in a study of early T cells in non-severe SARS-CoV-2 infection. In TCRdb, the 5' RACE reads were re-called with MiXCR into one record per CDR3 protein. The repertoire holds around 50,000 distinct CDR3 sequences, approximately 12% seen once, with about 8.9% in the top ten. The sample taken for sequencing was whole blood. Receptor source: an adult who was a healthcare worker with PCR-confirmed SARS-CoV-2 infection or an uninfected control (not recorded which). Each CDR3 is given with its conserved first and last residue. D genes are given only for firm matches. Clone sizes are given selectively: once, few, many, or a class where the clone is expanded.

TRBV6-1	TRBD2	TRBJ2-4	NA	TGTGCCAGCACCGAAGGACTAGCGGGAGGTATTCAGTACTTC	CASTEGLAGGIQYF
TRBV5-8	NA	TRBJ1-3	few	TGTGCCAGCAGCTTCGAGAAGGGATCTACTGGAAACACCATATATTTT	CASSFEKGSTGNTIYF
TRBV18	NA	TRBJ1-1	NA	TGTGCCAGCTCACCACGACGCGACGACAGAATACGAACCACTGAAGCTTTCTTT	CASSPRRDDRIRTTEAFF
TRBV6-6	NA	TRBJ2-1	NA	TGTGCCAGCAGTTACTCGAGTGTTTACAATGAGCAGTTCTTC	CASSYSSVYNEQFF
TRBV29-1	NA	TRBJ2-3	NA	TGCACCACGGACTTTAGCACAGATACGCAGTATTTT	CTTDFSTDTQYF
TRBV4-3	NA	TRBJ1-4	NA	TGCGCCAGCAGCCAAGGGGGTGGGGAAAAACTGTTTTTT	CASSQGGGEKLFF
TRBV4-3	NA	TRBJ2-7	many	TGCGCCAGCAGCCAGAATACAGGGTCCTACGAGCAGTACTTC	CASSQNTGSYEQYF
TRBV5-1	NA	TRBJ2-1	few	TGCGCCAGCAGGGCTATCAATGAGCAGTTCTTC	CASRAINEQFF
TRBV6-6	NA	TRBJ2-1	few	TGTGCCAGCAGCCACCCGGGCCGCTCCTACAATGAGCAGTTCTTC	CASSHPGRSYNEQFF
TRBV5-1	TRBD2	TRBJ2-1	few	TGCGCCAGCAGCGCCACTAGCGGGGATTACAATGAGCAGTTCTTC	CASSATSGDYNEQFF
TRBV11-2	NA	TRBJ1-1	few	TGTGCCAGCAGGCGAAGCGGGTGGGCCGAAGCTTTCTTT	CASRRSGWAEAFF
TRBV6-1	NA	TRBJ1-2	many	TGTGCCAGCAGTGAGGCAGGGAGCTATGGCTACACCTTC	CASSEAGSYGYTF
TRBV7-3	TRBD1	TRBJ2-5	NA	TGTGCCAGCAGCGATCCAGGGGGAGAGACCCAGTACTTC	CASSDPGGETQYF
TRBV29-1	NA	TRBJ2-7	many	TGCAGCGTTGTAGGAGGGGGCGAGCAGTACTTC	CSVVGGGEQYF
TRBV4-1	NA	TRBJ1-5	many	TGCGCCAGCAGCCAAGGGCAGGGTTATCAGCCCCAGCATTTT	CASSQGQGYQPQHF
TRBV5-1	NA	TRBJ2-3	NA	TGCGCCAGCAGCTCGACCTCAGGGCCAGATACGCAGTATTTT	CASSSTSGPDTQYF
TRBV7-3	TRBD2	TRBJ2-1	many	TGTGCCAGCAGCTTAAGGCGCGGGGGAGAGTACAATGAGCAGTTCTTC	CASSLRRGGEYNEQFF
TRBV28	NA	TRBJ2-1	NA	TGTGCCAGCTTACAGGGCGTCAAGAGCGGGGTATACAATGAGCTGTTCTTC	CASLQGVKSGVYNELFF
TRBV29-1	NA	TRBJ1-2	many	TGCAGCGTTTTACAGGTTACTAACTATGGCTACACCTTC	CSVLQVTNYGYTF
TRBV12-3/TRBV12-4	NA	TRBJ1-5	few	TGTGCCAGCACCCAGGGTTCACGAAATCAGCCCCAGCATTTT	CASTQGSRNQPQHF
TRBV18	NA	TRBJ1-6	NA	TGTGCCAGCTCACTGGACAGCAAAAATTCACCCCTCCACTTT	CASSLDSKNSPLHF
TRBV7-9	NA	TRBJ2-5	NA	TGTGCCAGCAGCTTAGCTAACAGGGAAGAGACCCAGTACTTC	CASSLANREETQYF
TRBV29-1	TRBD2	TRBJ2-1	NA	TGCAGCGTTTCTCAATTAGCGGGGGGCGGCGATGAGCAGTTCTTC	CSVSQLAGGGDEQFF
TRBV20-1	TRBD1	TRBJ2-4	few	TGCAGTGCTAGAGACCAAGGGGGCCGCGGAAACATTCAGTACTTC	CSARDQGGRGNIQYF
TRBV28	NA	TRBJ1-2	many	TGTGCCAGCAGTTTAGTGGGGCTCTATACCTATGGCTACACCTTC	CASSLVGLYTYGYTF